A selection of T cell receptor beta chains follows, all from one sample in a study of cytomegalovirus exposure and HLA in healthy donors. Assay: immunoSEQ multiplex PCR; the TCRdb copy retains only in-frame clones and omits some. The sample lists more than 200,000 clones; 85% to 90% were seen once. The sequenced material came from PBMCs. The receptors were sampled from a human donor in good health. Each CDR3 is given with its conserved first and last residue. D genes are given only for firm matches.

TRBV27	TRBJ2-1	NA	TGTGCCAGCCGACAATACAATGAGCAGTTCTTC	CASRQYNEQFF
TRBV5-1	TRBJ2-2	TRBD2	TGCGCCAGCAGCTTGCGGCCTAGCGGGAGTGGTACCGGGGAGCTGTTTTTT	CASSLRPSGSGTGELFF
TRBV6-6	TRBJ1-5	TRBD1	TGTGCCAGCAGTCGCCAGGGGGATCAGCCCCAGCATTTT	CASSRQGDQPQHF
TRBV7-2	TRBJ2-5	NA	TGTGCCAGCAGCTTAACCCGGCAAGAGACCCAGTACTTC	CASSLTRQETQYF
TRBV5-3	TRBJ2-3	NA	TGTGCCAGAAGCTGGCTCGACCGGGGTAGCACAGATACGCAGTATTTT	CARSWLDRGSTDTQYF
TRBV29-1	TRBJ2-1	NA	TGCAGCGCAATTTGGGCGTTCAACAATGAGCAGTTCTTC	CSAIWAFNNEQFF
TRBV7-6	TRBJ2-7	TRBD2	TGTGCCAGCAGCTTAGGGGGGACTAGCGGGAGTCCGTCGGCCTACGAGCAGTACTTC	CASSLGGTSGSPSAYEQYF
TRBV7-9	TRBJ2-7	NA	TGTGCCAGCAGTTTTGACGCCGGGACTGTCCACGAGCAGTACTTC	CASSFDAGTVHEQYF
TRBV7-2	TRBJ1-5	NA	TGTGCCAGCAGCGAAGGCGGGGGCAATCAGCCCCAGCATTTT	CASSEGGGNQPQHF
TRBV7-6	TRBJ2-7	NA	TGTGCCAGCAGCTTAGCGCTAGCGAGTGCCTACGAGCAGTACTTC	CASSLALASAYEQYF
TRBV7-2	TRBJ2-7	NA	TGTGCCAGCACCCAGGGAGGCTACGAGCAGTACTTC	CASTQGGYEQYF
TRBV7-9	TRBJ1-1	NA	TGTTCCCAGCGGACCATGAACACTGAAGCTTTCTTT	CSQRTMNTEAFF
TRBV7-8	TRBJ2-5	TRBD2	TGTGCCAGCAGCTTAGTAAGCTTGGCGGGAGGGCAAGAGACCCAGTACTTC	CASSLVSLAGGQETQYF
TRBV2	TRBJ2-1	NA	TGTGCCAGCAGTGGGGCTAGCTGGGACAATGAGCAGTTCTTC	CASSGASWDNEQFF
TRBV5-1	TRBJ1-2	NA	TGCGCCAGCAGCTTGGCCTCGTTGGGCTTTGGCTACACCTTC	CASSLASLGFGYTF